Listed here are 14 T cell receptor beta chains from one sample, sequenced in a study of blood T cell repertoires in COVID-19. Assay used: immunoSEQ multiplex PCR; TCRdb lists only in-frame clones, some missing. The sample lists about 57,000 clones, roughly nine tenths seen once, with around 21% in the top ten. Sequencing was performed on peripheral blood. The receptors shown here come from a woman aged 80 or over with COVID-19, enrolled during active disease.

This chain connects TRBV4-1 to TRBJ1-5; 7 nucleotides align to TRBD1. Germline V CDR1 and CDR2: MGHRA, YSYEKL. The CDR3 runs to 15 residues. Trimming removed 3 bases from V and 6 bases from J; junction bases left unmatched: 8. DNA for the CDR3: TGCGCCAGCAGCCATGAACAGGGGTCTCGTCAGCCCCAGCATTTT. Translation gives CASSHEQGSRQPQHF.

The chain is built from TRBV5-4 and TRBJ1-2; 7 positions agree with TRBD1. CDR1 SGHNT and CDR2 YYREEE come from the germline V gene (reference sequence). J lost 2 bases, V lost 3 bases, and 4 bases had no gene match. The CDR3 runs 14 residues. The CDR3 region is CASSSTGWNYGYTF. The CDR3 coding sequence is TGTGCCAGCAGCTCGACAGGGTGGAACTATGGCTACACCTTC.

The chain combines TRBV7-7 with TRBJ2-5, with 9 bases matching TRBD2. Per the germline V gene, CDR1 is SSHAT and CDR2 is FNYEAQ (reference sequence). CDR3 length: 15 amino acids. J was trimmed by 1 base and V by 1 base; bases with no gene match: 1. CDR3 loop: CASSLGGGAQETQYF. Here the CDR3 DNA reads TGTGCCAGCAGCTTAGGCGGGGGGGCCCAAGAGACCCAGTACTTC.

The chain combines TRBV6-5 with TRBJ1-2; 7 nucleotides match TRBD1. The CDR3 sequence is 14 residues long. J was trimmed by 4 bases and V by 4 bases; bases with no gene match: 6. In germline, CDR1 is MNHEY, CDR2 SVGAGI. The CDR3 is CASSSGTASYGYTF. The CDR3 DNA is TGTGCCAGCAGTTCCGGGACAGCATCCTATGGCTACACCTTC.

V is TRBV29-1 and J is TRBJ2-7; 7 bases line up with TRBD2. The CDR3 contains 14 residues. Looked up from germline, CDR1 is SQVTM and CDR2 is ANQGSEA. Trimming removed 5 bases from V and 3 bases from J; junction bases left unmatched: 10. CDR3 protein: CSVRKGGVGYEQYF. The DNA for the CDR3 is TGCAGCGTTCGAAAGGGAGGGGTCGGCTACGAGCAGTACTTC.

The rearrangement uses TRBV6-6 and TRBJ2-7; 11 positions match TRBD1. The J segment lost 2 bases and the V segment lost 7 bases, leaving 7 bases of the junction unmatched. Germline CDR1 reads MNHNY; CDR2 reads SVGAGI (reference sequence). There are 15 residues in the CDR3. The CDR3 sequence: CASMEPGQGAYEQYF. The CDR3 DNA reads as TGTGCCAGCATGGAACCGGGACAGGGGGCCTACGAGCAGTACTTC.

J is TRBJ2-7 and V is TRBV6-5; TRBD2 might be the D (6 bases). Germline V gives CDR1 MNHEY, CDR2 SVGAGI. V was cut by 2 bases and J by 2 bases, with 10 bases left in between. The CDR3 is 14 amino acids. The DNA for the CDR3 is TGTGCCAGCAGTTACGGGACGGGAGCCTACGAGCAGTACTTC. Its translation: CASSYGTGAYEQYF.

This clone occurred once. The chain is built from TRBV19 and TRBJ2-1, with TRBD2 identical over 7 bases. The ends lost 6 bases at V and 0 bases at J; junction bases unmatched: 2. CDR1 is LNHDA and CDR2 is SQIVND in the germline V gene (reference sequence). The CDR3 is 14 residues long. The CDR3 DNA sequence: TGTGCCAGTAGCACTAGCGTCTCCTACAATGAGCAGTTCTTC. The encoded protein is CASSTSVSYNEQFF. The full variable domain, rest sourced from reference TRBV19 and TRBJ2-1, is DGGITQSPKYLFRKEGQNVTLSCEQNLNHDAMYWYRQDPGQGLRLIYYSQIVNDFQKGDIAEGYSVSREKKESFPLTVTSAQKNPTAFYLCASSTSVSYNEQFFGPGTRLTVL.

The chain has TRBV2 and TRBJ2-2; TRBD2 agrees at 16 bases. Per germline, CDR1 SNHLY and CDR2 FYNNEI. The CDR3 has 18 residues. The ends lost 4 bases at V and 3 bases at J; junction bases unmatched: 5. The CDR3 spells CASSAGLAGGPYTGELFF. Written as DNA, the CDR3 is TGTGCCAGCAGTGCGGGACTAGCGGGGGGGCCTTACACCGGGGAGCTGTTTTTT.

The chain carries TRBV11-1 and TRBJ1-6, with D possibly TRBD1 on 5 matching bases. This CDR3 region has 14 residues. Germline assignment: CDR1 SGHAT and CDR2 FQDESV (reference sequence). V was trimmed by 3 bases and J by 7 bases, leaving 10 bases between them. CDR3 loop: CASSLGGWNSPLHF. CDR3 nucleotide sequence: TGTGCCAGCAGCTTGGGGGGGTGGAATTCACCCCTCCACTTT.

For the CDR3, the DNA is TGTGCCACCCAAGGACAGCTAACAACCACAGATACGCAGTATTTT. Encoded protein: CATQGQLTTTDTQYF. The V and J genes are TRBV19 and TRBJ2-3; possible D gene TRBD1, 6 bases. Deletions cut 10 bases from V and 2 bases from J, with 19 bases between. Germline values: CDR1 LNHDA, CDR2 SQIVND (reference sequence). The CDR3 extends over 15 amino acids.

The rearrangement links TRBV5-1 to TRBJ1-1, with TRBD1 identical over 9 bases. Germline trimming cut 4 bases from V and 4 bases from J; bases unmatched to any gene: 5. The CDR3 length is 14 residues. Germline V gene lookup returns CDR1 SGHRS and CDR2 YFSETQ. CDR3 sequence (DNA): TGCGCCAGCAGCCTGGACAGGGGCGGCACTGAAGCTTTCTTT. Translating it yields CASSLDRGGTEAFF. The whole variable domain, remainder taken from reference TRBV5-1 and TRBJ1-1, is KAGVTQTPRYLIKTRGQQVTLSCSPISGHRSVSWYQQTPGQGLQFLFEYFSETQRNKGNFPGRFSGRQFSNSRSEMNVSTLELGDSALYLCASSLDRGGTEAFFGQGTRLTVV.

The rearrangement joins TRBV10-3 to TRBJ1-2, with TRBD1 matching over 12 bases. The CDR3 contains 13 residues. J was trimmed by 8 bases and V by 7 bases; bases with no gene match: 5. Germline CDR1 is ENHRY and CDR2 is SYGVKD. The CDR3 DNA reads TGTGCCATCACCCGGGACAGGGGGCTAGGCTACACCTTC. It yields the protein CAITRDRGLGYTF.

This chain links TRBV4-1 with TRBJ2-5, with no clear D. CDR3 length equals 13 residues. From germline, CDR1 is MGHRA and CDR2 YSYEKL. V gave up 4 bases and J gave up 4 bases, with 10 bases separating them. DNA for the CDR3: TGCGCCAGCAGCCTCACCTCGGGAGAGACCCAGTACTTC. This gives the protein CASSLTSGETQYF.